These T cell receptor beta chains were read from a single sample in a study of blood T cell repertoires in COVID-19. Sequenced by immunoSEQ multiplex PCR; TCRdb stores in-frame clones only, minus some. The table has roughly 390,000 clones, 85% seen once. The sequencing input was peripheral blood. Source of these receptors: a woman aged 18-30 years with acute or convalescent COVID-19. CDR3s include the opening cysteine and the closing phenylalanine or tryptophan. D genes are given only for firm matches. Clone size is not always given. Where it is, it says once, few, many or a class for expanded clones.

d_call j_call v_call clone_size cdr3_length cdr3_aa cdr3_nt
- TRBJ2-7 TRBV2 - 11 CASNWGDEQYF TGTGCCAGCAATTGGGGGGACGAGCAGTACTTC
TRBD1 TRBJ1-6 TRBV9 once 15 CASSLSGTGNSPLHF TGTGCCAGCAGCCTCTCCGGGACAGGGAATTCACCCCTCCACTTT
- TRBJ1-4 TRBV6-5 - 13 CASGRGLNEKLFF TGTGCCAGCGGCCGGGGTCTGAATGAAAAACTGTTTTTT
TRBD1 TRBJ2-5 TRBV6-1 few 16 CASSEWGQGLGETQYF TGTGCCAGCAGTGAATGGGGACAGGGGTTAGGGGAGACCCAGTACTTC
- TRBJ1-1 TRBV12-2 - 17 CAPTVSRRGRENTEAFF TGTGCACCCACCGTGTCACGGAGGGGGAGGGAGAACACTGAAGCTTTCTTT
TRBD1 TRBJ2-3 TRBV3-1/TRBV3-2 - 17 CASSQDRQGSFTDTQYF TGTGCCAGCAGCCAAGATAGACAGGGTTCCTTCACAGATACGCAGTATTTT
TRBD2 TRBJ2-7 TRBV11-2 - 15 CASSPPGTTSYEQYF TGTGCCAGCAGCCCTCCGGGGACTACCTCCTACGAGCAGTACTTC
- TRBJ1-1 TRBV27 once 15 CASSPEDRQNTEAFF TGTGCCAGCAGTCCAGAGGACAGACAGAACACTGAAGCTTTCTTT
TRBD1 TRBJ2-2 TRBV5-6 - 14 CASSQDRGAGELFF TGTGCCAGCAGCCAGGACAGGGGGGCCGGGGAGCTGTTTTTT
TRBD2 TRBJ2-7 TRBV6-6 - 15 CASSYTPPGGNEQYF TGTGCCAGCAGTTACACCCCCCCCGGGGGGAACGAGCAGTACTTC
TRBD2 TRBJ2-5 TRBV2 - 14 CASSSRLAGETQYF TGTGCCAGCAGTAGTAGACTAGCGGGAGAGACCCAGTACTTC
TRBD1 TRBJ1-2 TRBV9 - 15 CASSVTGGAGYGYTF TGTGCCAGCAGCGTGACAGGGGGCGCTGGCTATGGCTACACCTTC
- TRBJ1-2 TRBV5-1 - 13 CASSPRFVDGYTF TGCGCCAGCAGCCCGCGCTTCGTGGATGGCTACACCTTC
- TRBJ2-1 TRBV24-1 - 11 CATSGGGEQFF TGTGCCACCAGTGGAGGAGGAGAGCAGTTCTTC
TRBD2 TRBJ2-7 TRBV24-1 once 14 CATSDGTGRDEQYF TGTGCCACCAGTGATGGCACTGGGAGGGACGAGCAGTACTTC
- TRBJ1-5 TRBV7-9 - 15 CASSLKGTGSQPQHF TGTGCCAGCAGCTTAAAGGGAACAGGGAGCCAGCCCCAGCATTTT
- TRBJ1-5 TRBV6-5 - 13 CASRAPDPMPQHF TGTGCCAGCAGGGCCCCTGATCCGATGCCCCAGCATTTT
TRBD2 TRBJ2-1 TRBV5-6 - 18 CASSSGGTSGGTWSEQFF TGTGCCAGCAGCTCGGGCGGGACTAGCGGGGGCACCTGGTCCGAGCAGTTCTTC
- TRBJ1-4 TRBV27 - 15 CASSLGSLGGEKLFF TGTGCCAGCAGTTTGGGTTCCTTAGGGGGTGAAAAACTGTTTTTT
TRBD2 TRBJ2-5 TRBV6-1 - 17 CASSEALAGGPEETQYF TGTGCCAGCAGTGAAGCGCTAGCGGGAGGGCCTGAAGAGACCCAGTACTTC
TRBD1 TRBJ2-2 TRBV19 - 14 CASMDRAGTGELFF TGTGCCAGCATGGACAGGGCGGGGACCGGGGAGCTGTTTTTT
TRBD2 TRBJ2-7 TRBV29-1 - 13 CSVESSGTGEQYF TGCAGCGTTGAGAGTAGCGGGACTGGCGAGCAGTACTTC
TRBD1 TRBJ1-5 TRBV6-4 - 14 CASRMGQLGQPQHF TGTGCCAGCAGGATGGGACAGCTCGGTCAGCCCCAGCATTTT
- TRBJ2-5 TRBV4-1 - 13 CASSLAVQETQYF TGCGCCAGCAGCCTAGCGGTCCAAGAGACCCAGTACTTC
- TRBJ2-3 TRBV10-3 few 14 CAISDGGGTDTQYF TGTGCCATCAGTGACGGGGGAGGCACAGATACGCAGTATTTT
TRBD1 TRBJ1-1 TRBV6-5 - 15 CASSYWGQGITEAFF TGTGCCAGCAGTTATTGGGGACAGGGAATCACTGAAGCTTTCTTT
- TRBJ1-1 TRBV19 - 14 CASSMEGSDTEAFF TGTGCCAGTAGTATGGAGGGGTCTGACACTGAAGCTTTCTTT
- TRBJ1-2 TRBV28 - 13 CASSPFWSRSYTF TGTGCCAGCAGTCCTTTCTGGAGTCGGAGCTACACCTTC
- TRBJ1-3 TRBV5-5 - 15 CASSPGGSSGNTIYF TGTGCCAGCAGCCCGGGGGGGAGCTCTGGAAACACCATATATTTT
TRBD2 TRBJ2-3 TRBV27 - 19 CASSLTSGGAVFGTDTQYF TGTGCCAGCAGTCTTACTAGCGGGGGGGCCGTTTTTGGTACAGATACGCAGTATTTT
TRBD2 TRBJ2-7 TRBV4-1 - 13 CASSLGLTYEQYF TGCGCCAGCAGCCTGGGACTAACCTACGAGCAGTACTTC
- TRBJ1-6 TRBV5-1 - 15 CASSYEDSSNSPLHF TGCGCCAGCAGCTACGAGGACAGTTCAAATTCACCCCTCCACTTT
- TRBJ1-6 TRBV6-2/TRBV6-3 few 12 CASSGPVLSLHF TGTGCCAGCAGTGGGCCAGTTTTATCCCTCCACTTT
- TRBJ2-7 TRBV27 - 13 CASSLLSSAEQYF TGTGCCAGCAGTTTACTGTCTAGCGCCGAGCAGTACTTC
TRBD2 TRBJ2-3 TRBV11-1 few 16 CASSPGGRGGTDTQYF TGTGCCAGCAGCCCCGGAGGTCGGGGGGGCACAGATACGCAGTATTTT
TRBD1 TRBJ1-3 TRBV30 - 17 CAWSRDRGFPSGNTIYF TGTGCCTGGAGCAGGGACAGGGGTTTCCCCTCTGGAAACACCATATATTTT
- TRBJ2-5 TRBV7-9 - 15 CASSFRQGLEETQYF TGTGCCAGCAGCTTCCGGCAGGGGTTAGAAGAGACCCAGTACTTC
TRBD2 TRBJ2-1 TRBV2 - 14 CATTSGSSYNEQFF TGTGCCACTACTAGCGGGAGCTCCTACAATGAGCAGTTCTTC
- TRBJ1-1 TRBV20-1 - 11 CSASGYTEAFF TGCAGTGCGTCAGGGTACACTGAAGCTTTCTTT
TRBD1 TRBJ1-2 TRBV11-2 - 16 CASSPNLQGANYGYTF TGTGCCAGCAGCCCTAACCTACAGGGGGCAAACTATGGCTACACCTTC
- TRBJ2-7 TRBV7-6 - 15 CASSQSQRGSYEQYF TGTGCCAGCAGCCAAAGTCAGAGGGGGTCCTACGAGCAGTACTTC
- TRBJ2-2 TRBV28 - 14 CASTSQRNTGELFF TGTGCCAGCACGAGTCAGCGGAACACCGGGGAGCTGTTTTTT
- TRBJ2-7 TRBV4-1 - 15 CASSQVRTGGYEQYF TGCGCCAGCAGCCAAGTCAGGACAGGAGGGTACGAGCAGTACTTC
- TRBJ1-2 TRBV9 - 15 CASSVTGTGNYGYTF TGTGCCAGCAGCGTAACAGGGACGGGAAACTATGGCTACACCTTC
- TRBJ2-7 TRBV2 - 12 CASTYTPYEQYF TGTGCCAGCACTTACACGCCCTACGAGCAGTACTTC
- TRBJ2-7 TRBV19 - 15 CASSPSDSRSYEQYF TGTGCCAGTAGTCCGTCGGACAGCCGCTCCTACGAGCAGTACTTC
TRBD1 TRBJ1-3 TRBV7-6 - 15 CASSPGTGGGNTIYF TGTGCCAGCAGCCCTGGGACAGGAGGTGGAAACACCATATATTTT
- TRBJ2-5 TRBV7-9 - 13 CASSQGVQETQYF TGTGCCAGCAGCCAAGGGGTACAAGAGACCCAGTACTTC